This TCR beta chain was recorded in a study of T cell repertoires in cytomegalovirus infection. Study-wide context: Public TCR beta signature analysis indicated the presence of both CMV infection and matching HLA type.

On this clonotype: Its antigen is as yet unknown.

Losses at the gene ends were 6 bases for V and 3 bases for J; bases not matched to a gene: 10. The CDR3 loop spans 15 amino acids. Germline V gene lookup returns CDR1 DFQATT and CDR2 SNEGSKA (reference sequence). Whole-study results and caveats: CMV-specific TCR beta clonotypes restricted by HLA-C were the ones dominating the ex vivo response. The cumulative frequency of public TCR beta families distinguished individuals who carried CMV together with the relevant HLA.

TCRdb independently ran MiXCR on the reads; one entry per CDR3 protein. The repertoire holds a few hundred thousand distinct CDR3 sequences, with about 15% as singletons. Sequencing was carried out using CD8+ T cells from PBMCs. The TCR sequence derives from a human donor in good health (CMV status not recorded). Some clones in this sample may be carry-over from other donors' samples. The chain uses TRBV20-1 and TRBJ1-4; TRBD1 matches 7 bases. The CDR3 DNA follows: TGCAGTGCCCAGAGCTACAGGGGAGCTAATGAAAAACTGTTTTTT. It yields the protein CSAQSYRGANEKLFF.